These T cell receptor beta chains were read from a single sample in a study of OX40 agonist ivuxolimab in advanced cancers. Measured with immunoSEQ multiplex PCR; TCRdb has only the in-frame clones, and not every one. The sample comprises under 50,000 clones, around 93% of which are singletons, and less than 9.5% rests with the top ten. Here the sequenced sample was CD4+ or CD8+ T cells sorted from blood, taken in a trial of the OX40 agonist ivuxolimab. Receptor source: an adult with an advanced solid tumor such as melanoma, head and neck, liver or kidney cancer. The CDR3 runs from the conserved cysteine through the conserved F or W. D genes are given only for firm matches. Clone size, where shown, is once, few, many, or a class for clones that have expanded.

- - TRBJ1-2 TRBV16 14 CASSKARGIYGYTF TGTGCCAGCAGTAAAGCCCGTGGGATCTATGGCTACACCTTC
- - TRBJ2-5 TRBV7-6 15 CASSFGTPLGETQYF TGTGCCAGCAGCTTTGGGACACCTCTGGGAGAGACCCAGTACTTC
- - TRBJ2-2 TRBV11-1 15 CASTSGDKPPGELFF TGTGCCAGCACCAGCGGGGACAAACCCCCCGGGGAGCTGTTTTTT
- TRBD1 TRBJ1-2 TRBV5-8 15 CASSAPRQGRYGYTF TGTGCCAGCAGCGCACCCCGACAGGGAAGATATGGCTACACCTTC
- - TRBJ2-1 TRBV6-4 12 CARAGSYNEQFF TGTGCCAGAGCGGGTTCCTACAATGAGCAGTTCTTC
- TRBD2 TRBJ2-2 TRBV9 16 CASSVGASGSAGELFF TGTGCCAGCAGCGTAGGGGCTAGCGGGAGCGCCGGGGAGCTGTTTTTT
- - TRBJ1-2 TRBV2 10 CASLRDGYTF TGTGCCAGCTTACGAGATGGCTACACCTTC
- - TRBJ2-1 TRBV7-6 18 CASSSWAAGASSYNEQFF TGTGCCAGCAGCTCCTGGGCCGCCGGGGCTTCCTCCTACAATGAGCAGTTCTTC
few - TRBJ1-1 TRBV19 13 CASSTPMNTEAFF TGTGCCAGTAGTACGCCGATGAACACTGAAGCTTTCTTT
- - TRBJ1-1 TRBV5-8 14 CASSLGYRTDEAFF TGTGCCAGCAGCTTGGGGTATAGAACGGATGAAGCTTTCTTT
- TRBD1 TRBJ2-7 TRBV11-2 14 CASSLPARGHEQYF TGTGCCAGCAGCTTGCCCGCAAGGGGGCACGAGCAGTACTTC
- - TRBJ2-1 TRBV9 13 CASSVGAFDEQFF TGTGCCAGCAGCGTAGGAGCGTTCGATGAGCAGTTCTTC
- - TRBJ2-3 TRBV28 18 CASSFSDHKRRGTDTQYF TGTGCCAGCAGTTTTTCCGACCACAAGCGGAGGGGAACAGATACGCAGTATTTT
- - TRBJ2-1 TRBV11-1 16 CASSLRVLPVEDEQFF TGTGCCAGCAGCTTGAGGGTCTTGCCGGTTGAGGATGAGCAGTTCTTC
- - TRBJ2-7 TRBV28 13 CASSLRVNYEQYF TGTGCCAGCAGTTTACGGGTAAACTACGAGCAGTACTTC
- - TRBJ1-1 TRBV7-9 10 CASEGSEAFF TGTGCCTCTGAAGGGTCTGAAGCTTTCTTT
- - TRBJ2-1 TRBV7-6 12 CASSSNYNEQFF TGTGCCAGCAGCTCTAACTACAATGAGCAGTTCTTC
- - TRBJ2-3 TRBV20-1 11 CSVRQGDTQYF TGCAGTGTAAGGCAGGGAGATACGCAGTATTTT
medium-sized - TRBJ2-7 TRBV5-1 15 CASSLEPGSAYEQYF TGCGCCAGCAGCTTGGAGCCGGGGTCAGCCTACGAGCAGTACTTC
- - TRBJ1-1 TRBV5-8 13 CASSPRSRAEAFF TGTGCCAGCAGTCCCCGGTCCCGAGCTGAAGCTTTCTTT
- - TRBJ1-1 TRBV13 14 CASSRAGTNTEAFF TGTGCCAGCAGCCGCGCGGGTACTAACACTGAAGCTTTCTTT
- TRBD1 TRBJ1-5 TRBV2 16 CASSEYRGASNQPQHF TGTGCCAGCAGTGAGTACAGGGGCGCCAGCAATCAGCCCCAGCATTTT
- - TRBJ2-3 TRBV19 13 CASKVPSTDTQYF TGTGCCAGTAAGGTACCTAGCACAGATACGCAGTATTTT
- - TRBJ1-5 TRBV6-5 13 CASSRREHQPQHF TGTGCCAGCAGTAGAAGAGAGCATCAGCCCCAGCATTTT
- - TRBJ2-5 TRBV27 14 CASSPQGSRETQYF TGTGCCAGCAGTCCCCAAGGGAGCAGGGAGACCCAGTACTTC
- TRBD1 TRBJ2-1 TRBV19 16 CASSIGGTGPYNEQFF TGTGCCAGTAGTATAGGGGGGACAGGACCCTACAATGAGCAGTTCTTC
- - TRBJ2-1 TRBV19 12 CASSGGYNEQFF TGTGCCAGTAGTGGGGGCTACAATGAGCAGTTCTTC
- TRBD2 TRBJ2-5 TRBV9 15 CASSPGLAVQETQYF TGTGCCAGCAGCCCCGGGCTAGCGGTCCAAGAGACCCAGTACTTC
once - TRBJ1-1 TRBV28 17 CASSLLGRVTMNTEAFF TGTGCCAGCAGTTTGTTGGGGCGAGTGACTATGAACACTGAAGCTTTCTTT
once - TRBJ1-6 TRBV9 15 CASSERGGGTTPLHF TGTGCCAGCAGCGAAAGGGGTGGGGGGACTACACCCCTCCACTTT
- TRBD2 TRBJ2-3 TRBV7-6 18 CASSLFRRTSGSTDTQYF TGTGCCAGCAGCTTATTCAGAAGGACTAGCGGAAGCACAGATACGCAGTATTTT
- - TRBJ2-3 TRBV9 17 CASSPEVMATVSDTQYF TGTGCCAGCAGTCCAGAGGTGATGGCAACGGTTTCAGATACGCAGTATTTT
- - TRBJ1-3 TRBV4-3 15 CASSQAAWAGNTIYF TGCGCCAGCAGCCAAGCAGCTTGGGCCGGGAACACCATATATTTT